These T cell receptor beta chains were read from a single sample in a study of blood T cell repertoires in COVID-19. TCRdb's table, derived via immunoSEQ multiplex PCR, lists solely in-frame clones and lacks some. The sample contains 200,000 to 250,000 clones, 82% of which appear only once. Sequenced sample: PBMCs or T cells enriched from blood (not recorded which). These receptor sequences come from a woman in her fifties or sixties who had recovered from COVID-19. Both conserved end residues are part of each CDR3. D genes are given only for firm matches. Only part of the rows carry a size: once, few, many, or a class if the clone is expanded.

TGTGCCAGCAGTTACAGTTGGGAGGGGGTGAGGGCACCCCTCCACTTT	CASSYSWEGVRAPLHF	TRBJ1-6	NA	NA	TRBV6-5
TGTGCCAGCAGCTCAGAGACAGGGGGAAATGAAAAACTGTTTTTT	CASSSETGGNEKLFF	TRBJ1-4	TRBD1	NA	TRBV11-2
TGTGCCAGCAGCCAAGACTCGGGACTAGTAGGGGGGAGAGAGACCCAGTACTTC	CASSQDSGLVGGRETQYF	TRBJ2-5	TRBD2	NA	TRBV3-1/TRBV3-2
TGTGCCAGCAGCGTAGGCGCGACTAGAACGTGGCGTACGCAGTATTTT	CASSVGATRTWRTQYF	TRBJ2-3	NA	NA	TRBV9
TGTGCCAGCAGTTTGGAGCGGGAGGGACCCCACTCTGGGGCCAACGTCCTGACTTTC	CASSLEREGPHSGANVLTF	TRBJ2-6	TRBD2	NA	TRBV28
TGTGCCAGCAGCTTCGGCTACGGCGGCTACGAGCAGTACTTC	CASSFGYGGYEQYF	TRBJ2-7	NA	few	TRBV7-2
TGTGCCAGTTTGGGACAGGGGCAATACGAGCAGTACTTC	CASLGQGQYEQYF	TRBJ2-7	TRBD1	NA	TRBV2
TGCGCCAGCGCCCTTTGGGACAGGGGCTCCGGGGAGCTGTTTTTT	CASALWDRGSGELFF	TRBJ2-2	TRBD1	NA	TRBV4-1
TGTGCCAGTAGGGGCGGAGGGACCTACGAGCAGTACTTC	CASRGGGTYEQYF	TRBJ2-7	NA	once	TRBV19
TGCGCCAGCAGCAACAGGGCCGGGGAGCTGTTTTTT	CASSNRAGELFF	TRBJ2-2	NA	NA	TRBV10-1
TGCGCCAGCAGCTCCCCCGACAGGGTAAGTCACAATGAGCAGTTCTTC	CASSSPDRVSHNEQFF	TRBJ2-1	TRBD1	NA	TRBV5-1